This TCR beta chain was captured in a study of identical twins' blood T cells. Overall study context: Some 48 million reads came from approximately twelve libraries, six alpha, six beta.

Each TCR cDNA library carried sample-specific barcodes on both ends. MiXCR, run by TCRdb on the 5' RACE reads, gives a single entry per CDR3 protein. The sample holds fewer than 450,000 distinct CDR3 sequences, about 28% seen once. Germline trimming cut 5 bases from V and 12 bases from J; bases unmatched to any gene: 9. Germline V CDR1 and CDR2: MRHNA, SNTAGT. This CDR3 has 13 amino acids. This sequence originates from a woman aged 18 to 55 in good health. The chain uses TRBV6-4 and TRBJ1-1; 10 bases agree with TRBD1. The specimen sequenced was PBMCs. The CDR3 spells CASSHPGQGKPFF. In DNA form, the CDR3 reads TGTGCCAGCAGTCATCCGGGACAGGGGAAGCCTTTCTTT.